This T cell receptor beta chain was found in a study of T cell responses to AZD1222 COVID-19 vaccine. Assay used: immunoSEQ multiplex PCR; TCRdb lists only in-frame clones, some missing. The repertoire holds 120,000 or so clones, with about 87% as singletons. Study-level findings and limits: Most donors were white British, females outnumbered males, and clonal diversity was possibly underestimated.

The CDR3 consists of 12 residues. Trimming cost V 5 bases and J 6 bases, with 7 bases left between them. The germline gives CDR1 KGHDR, CDR2 SFDVKD. Concerning this clone: Its antigen is not identified.

Sample: peripheral blood, taken on day 0 of AZD1222 vaccination. This chain links TRBV24-1 with TRBJ2-1; no reliable D call. The TCR was taken from an adult in good health. DNA for the CDR3: TGTGCCACCAGTGTCAGAGGCAATGAGCAGTTCTTC. Encoded protein: CATSVRGNEQFF.